This T cell receptor beta chain was sequenced in a study of T cell responses to AZD1222 COVID-19 vaccine. After removal of 4 bases from V and 9 bases from J, the junction contained 11 bases not matched to a gene. Germline V gene sequence: CDR1 SGDLS, CDR2 YYNGEE. This CDR3 region has 14 residues. Data came from immunoSEQ multiplex PCR; TCRdb stores just in-frame clones and leaves some out. The sample lists about 140,000 clones, around 93% seen once, with 3.6% in the top ten. Here the sequenced sample was peripheral blood, taken 28 days after the second AZD1222 dose. The receptor was isolated from an adult who received the AZD1222 COVID-19 vaccine. The J gene is TRBJ1-2, the V gene TRBV9; TRBD1 agrees at 8 bases. CDR3 nucleotide sequence: TGTGCCAGCAGCCCCCCGGACAGGGCCTGGAGCTACACCTTC. It specifies CASSPPDRAWSYTF. Variable domain in full (rest from reference TRBV9 and TRBJ1-2): DSGVTQTPKHLITATGQRVTLRCSPRSGDLSVYWYQQSLDQGLQFLIQYYNGEERAKGNILERFSAQQFPDLHSELNLSSLELGDSALYFCASSPPDRAWSYTFGSGTRLTVV.